This is a list of T cell receptor beta chains from one sample in a study of Ad26.COV2.S vaccination and SARS-CoV-2 variants. The table came from immunoSEQ multiplex PCR; TCRdb's copy has only in-frame clones and leaves some out. Of around 370,000 clones listed, roughly 81% are singletons. The sample was peripheral blood, taken in a trial of Ad26.COV2.S vaccine versus placebo. The receptor set was obtained from a person aged 18 to 65 who received the Ad26.COV2.S COVID-19 vaccine or a placebo. The CDR3 runs from the conserved cysteine through the conserved F or W. D genes are given only for firm matches.

NA	TRBJ1-4	16	TRBV5-1	CASSLGSTSGDEKLFF	TGCGCCAGCAGCTTGGGGTCGACGTCGGGAGATGAAAAACTGTTTTTT
NA	TRBJ2-1	14	TRBV11-3	CASSLRGTYNEQFF	TGTGCCAGCAGCTTAAGAGGGACCTACAATGAGCAGTTCTTC
TRBD2	TRBJ2-7	15	TRBV4-3	CASSQTSGGAYEQYF	TGCGCCAGCAGCCAAACTAGCGGGGGGGCCTACGAGCAGTACTTC
TRBD1	TRBJ2-2	16	TRBV5-1	CASSFPRDREGGELFF	TGCGCCAGCAGCTTCCCCCGGGACAGGGAAGGCGGGGAGCTGTTTTTT
TRBD2	TRBJ2-3	18	TRBV7-6	CASTLLAGERTGTDTQYF	TGTGCCAGCACCCTACTAGCGGGGGAGAGGACGGGCACAGATACGCAGTATTTT
NA	TRBJ1-3	16	TRBV5-1	CASSYFFGVSGNTIYF	TGCGCCAGCAGCTACTTCTTTGGCGTCTCTGGAAACACCATATATTTT
TRBD1	TRBJ1-5	15	TRBV7-9	CASSQDRGVNQPQHF	TGTGCCAGCAGCCAGGACAGGGGGGTTAATCAGCCCCAGCATTTT
TRBD2	TRBJ2-2	15	TRBV11-2	CASPPRGGGTGELFF	TGTGCCAGCCCTCCCCGGGGGGGAGGCACCGGGGAGCTGTTTTTT
NA	TRBJ2-7	10	TRBV2	CASSATEQYF	TGTGCCAGCAGTGCAACCGAGCAGTACTTC
NA	TRBJ1-2	15	TRBV7-2	CASSLVRIINYGYTF	TGTGCCAGCAGCTTAGTTCGAATAATCAACTATGGCTACACCTTC
TRBD1	TRBJ1-1	15	TRBV6-2/TRBV6-3	CASSYPQGGYTEAFF	TGTGCCAGCAGTTACCCGCAGGGGGGATACACTGAAGCTTTCTTT